The 16 T cell receptor beta chains listed next were all sequenced from one sample in a study of blood T cell repertoires in COVID-19. The data were produced by immunoSEQ multiplex PCR, yet TCRdb's version contains in-frame clones alone and is incomplete. Altogether over 200,000 clones are present, about 93% being singletons, with the ten largest covering 0.65% to 0.85%. The sequencing input was peripheral blood. These receptors originate from a man aged 60 to 75 with COVID-19, enrolled during active disease.

The chain is built from TRBV7-9 and TRBJ1-2; D remains unclear. V was cut by 3 bases and J by 4 bases, with 9 bases left in between. The CDR3 covers 13 residues. Looked up from germline, CDR1 is SEHNR and CDR2 is FQNEAQ (reference sequence). The CDR3 DNA sequence: TGTGCCAGCAGCTTTGGCGGGCTCTATGGCTACACCTTC. It codes for CASSFGGLYGYTF.

The chain employs TRBV5-1 and TRBJ2-2; tentative D call: TRBD1 (6 bases). From germline, CDR1 is SGHRS and CDR2 YFSETQ. The CDR3 extends over 13 amino acids. V was trimmed by 3 bases and J by 4 bases, leaving 7 bases between them. The CDR3 spells CASSWGPTGELFF. CDR3 nucleotides: TGCGCCAGCAGCTGGGGGCCCACCGGGGAGCTGTTTTTT.

This chain joins TRBV30 and TRBJ1-2, with D possibly matching TRBD1 (5 bases). CDR1 is GTSNPN and CDR2 is SVGIG in the germline V gene (reference sequence). V was cut by 3 bases and J by 7 bases, with 15 bases left in between. There are 13 residues in the CDR3. The CDR3 coding sequence is TGTGCCTGGAGATTCACGACAGTCTCTGGCTACACCTTC. Its protein product is CAWRFTTVSGYTF.

The chain links TRBV3-1 (or the pseudogene TRBV3-2) to TRBJ2-1; weak D call: TRBD1 (5 bases). Germline CDR1 LGHDT, CDR2 YNNKEL (reference sequence). The CDR3 loop spans 14 amino acids. Trimming shortened V by 3 bases and J by 8 bases, and 14 bases separated the two germline ends. CDR3 loop: CASSHSPSGYEQFF. CDR3 in DNA: TGTGCCAGCAGCCATTCCCCGTCAGGGTATGAGCAGTTCTTC.

The chain links TRBV4-1 to TRBJ2-7; possible D gene TRBD1, 5 bases. V was cut by 1 base and J by 5 bases, with 18 bases left in between. This CDR3 is 16 amino acids long. Germline loops: CDR1 MGHRA, CDR2 YSYEKL. The chain's CDR3 is CASSQVSVQGRDEQYF. For the CDR3, the DNA is TGCGCCAGCAGCCAAGTTTCGGTCCAGGGTCGAGACGAGCAGTACTTC.

The J gene is TRBJ1-6, the V gene TRBV6-5, with D maybe TRBD1 (6 bases). Trimming shortened V by 6 bases and J by 8 bases, and 11 bases separated the two germline ends. Germline-derived CDR1 and CDR2 are MNHEY and SVGAGI. The CDR3 runs to 13 residues. This chain's CDR3 is CASSGTSYSPLHF. The CDR3 coding sequence is TGTGCCAGCAGCGGGACATCCTATTCACCCCTCCACTTT.

V gene TRBV7-8 combines with J gene TRBJ1-1; D may be TRBD1 (5 bases). V dropped 5 bases and J dropped 6 bases, with 19 bases sitting between them. This CDR3 is built from 15 residues. Germline V gene data show CDR1 as SGHVS and CDR2 as FQNEAQ. The CDR3 protein is CASSPGGDDGPEAFF. Here the CDR3 DNA reads TGTGCCAGCAGCCCCGGGGGGGATGACGGTCCTGAAGCTTTCTTT.

This clone has just a few counts. The V gene is TRBV3-1 (or the pseudogene TRBV3-2), the J gene TRBJ1-1, with no clear D. The germline gives CDR1 LGHDT, CDR2 YNNKEL (reference sequence). This CDR3 spans 14 amino acids. Trimming removed 2 bases at V and 1 base at J, with 8 bases between. The CDR3 is CASSQTGENTEAFF. Written as DNA, the CDR3 is TGTGCCAGCAGCCAAACGGGAGAGAACACTGAAGCTTTCTTT.

V usage is TRBV12-3 or TRBV12-4 and J usage is TRBJ1-1, with a tentative D call TRBD1 (5 bases). The CDR3 runs 13 residues. Trimming left V 7 bases short and J 4 bases short, with 13 bases between. CDR3 protein: CASMGGRITEAFF. In nucleotides, the CDR3 is TGTGCCAGCATGGGGGGACGGATCACTGAAGCTTTCTTT.

V gene TRBV2 combines with J gene TRBJ1-5; D is ambiguous. This CDR3 contains 14 residues. CDR1 is SNHLY, CDR2 FYNNEI, per germline. V gave up 5 bases and J gave up 8 bases, with 16 bases separating them. The chain's CDR3 is CASSPRRLAEPQHF. The CDR3 nucleotides are TGTGCCAGCAGTCCACGACGTCTCGCGGAGCCCCAGCATTTT.

The chain links TRBV3-1 (or the pseudogene TRBV3-2) to TRBJ1-5; 7 bases are shared with TRBD1. The V gene end was trimmed by 1 base and the J gene end by 4 bases; junction bases not matched to a gene: 4. Germline CDR1 LGHDT, CDR2 YNNKEL (reference sequence). This CDR3 is built from 15 residues. The CDR3 bases are TGTGCCAGCAGCCAAGGGACAGGTATTAATCAGCCCCAGCATTTT. This codes for CASSQGTGINQPQHF.

This clone has ten or more counts. This rearrangement joins TRBV30 to TRBJ2-3; TRBD2 might be the D (6 bases). There are 11 residues in the CDR3. V lost 0 bases and J 8 bases, leaving 6 bases between the germline ends. Germline V gene data show CDR1 as GTSNPN and CDR2 as SVGIG (reference sequence). DNA for the CDR3: TGTGCCTGGAGTGTCGGGGGTACGCAGTATTTT. Translation gives CAWSVGGTQYF.

The chain carries TRBV28 and TRBJ2-1, with 8 bases aligning to TRBD1. The J segment lost 3 bases and the V segment lost 4 bases, leaving 5 bases of the junction unmatched. CDR3 size: 15 residues. Per germline, CDR1 MDHEN and CDR2 SYDVKM. This CDR3 reads CASSSPGTGYNEQFF. The CDR3 bases are TGTGCCAGCAGTTCTCCTGGGACAGGCTACAATGAGCAGTTCTTC.

The chain couples TRBV24-1 to TRBJ2-1, with D tentatively TRBD2 (5 bases). CDR1 and CDR2 from the germline V gene are KGHDR and SFDVKD. The CDR3 extends over 17 amino acids. Trimming cost V 4 bases and J 0 bases, with 15 bases left between them. CDR3 nucleotides: TGTGCCACCAGTGACCGGAGAGGGCCTAGCTCCTACAATGAGCAGTTCTTC. It specifies CATSDRRGPSSYNEQFF.

This rearrangement joins TRBV30 to TRBJ2-1; 9 bases agree with TRBD2. This CDR3 spans 17 amino acids. The ends lost 2 bases at V and 4 bases at J; junction bases unmatched: 12. Per germline, CDR1 GTSNPN and CDR2 SVGIG (reference sequence). The CDR3 DNA follows: TGTGCCTGGAGTTTCGGCGGCCTAGCGGGAAATTACAATGAGCAGTTCTTC. Translated, it gives CAWSFGGLAGNYNEQFF.

The gene calls are TRBV7-3 and TRBJ2-1; TRBD2 aligns across 12 bases. Germline assignment: CDR1 SGHTA and CDR2 FQGTGA. The CDR3 is 16 residues long. With V trimmed by 4 bases and J by 7 bases, 8 bases remained unmatched. CDR3 region: CASSSGLAGIRNEQFF. CDR3 nucleotides: TGTGCCAGCAGCTCCGGACTAGCGGGAATAAGGAATGAGCAGTTCTTC. The entire variable domain, with the rest obtained from reference TRBV7-3 and TRBJ2-1, is as follows: GAGVSQTPSNKVTEKGKYVELRCDPISGHTALYWYRQSLGQGPEFLIYFQGTGAADDSGLPNDRFFAVRPEGSVSTLKIQRTERGDSAVYLCASSSGLAGIRNEQFFGPGTRLTVL.